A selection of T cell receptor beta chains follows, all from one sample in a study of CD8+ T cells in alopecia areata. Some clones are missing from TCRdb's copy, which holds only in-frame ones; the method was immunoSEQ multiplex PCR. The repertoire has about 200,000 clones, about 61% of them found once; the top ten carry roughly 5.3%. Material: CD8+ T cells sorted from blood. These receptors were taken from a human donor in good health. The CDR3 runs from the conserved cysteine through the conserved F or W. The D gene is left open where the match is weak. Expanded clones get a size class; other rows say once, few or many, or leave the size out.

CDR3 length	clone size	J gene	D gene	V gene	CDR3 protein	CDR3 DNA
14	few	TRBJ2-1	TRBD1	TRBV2	CASSGRDRYNEQFF	TGTGCCAGCAGCGGCCGGGACAGATACAATGAGCAGTTCTTC
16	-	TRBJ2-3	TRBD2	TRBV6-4	CASSDSSGGSTDTQYF	TGTGCCAGCAGTGACTCTAGCGGGGGGTCCACAGATACGCAGTATTTT
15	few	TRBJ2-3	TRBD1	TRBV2	CANLRGDRATDTQYF	TGTGCCAACCTAAGAGGGGACAGAGCAACAGATACGCAGTATTTT
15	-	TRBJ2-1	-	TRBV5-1	CASKPIEPSYNEQFF	TGCGCCAGCAAACCGATAGAACCCTCCTACAATGAGCAGTTCTTC
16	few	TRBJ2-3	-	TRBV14	CASSLTGSTSTDTQYF	TGTGCCAGCAGCCTGACAGGTTCGACTAGCACAGATACGCAGTATTTT
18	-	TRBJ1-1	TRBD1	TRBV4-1	CASSQETGGSFMNTEAFF	TGCGCCAGCAGCCAAGAGACAGGGGGCAGCTTTATGAACACTGAAGCTTTCTTT
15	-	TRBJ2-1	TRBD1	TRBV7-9	CASSPLRQGFNEQFF	TGTGCCAGCAGCCCTCTGAGACAGGGGTTCAATGAGCAGTTCTTC
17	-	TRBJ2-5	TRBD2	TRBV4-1	CASSQSLAGGYQETQYF	TGCGCCAGCAGCCAATCCTTAGCGGGGGGATACCAAGAGACCCAGTACTTC
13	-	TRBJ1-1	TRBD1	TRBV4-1	CASSHGQGIEAFF	TGCGCCAGCAGCCACGGACAGGGAATTGAAGCTTTCTTT
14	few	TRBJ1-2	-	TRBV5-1	CASSLEGQGHGYTF	TGCGCCAGCAGCTTGGAGGGGCAGGGCCATGGCTACACCTTC
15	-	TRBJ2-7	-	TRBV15	CATSRGDTNAYEQYF	TGTGCCACCAGCAGAGGCGACACGAACGCCTACGAGCAGTACTTC
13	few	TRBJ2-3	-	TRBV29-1	CSVTYAGTDTQYF	TGCAGCGTAACCTACGCGGGGACAGATACGCAGTATTTT
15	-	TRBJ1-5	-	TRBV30	CAWSEGGSSNQPQHF	TGTGCCTGGAGTGAGGGGGGTTCGTCCAATCAGCCCCAGCATTTT
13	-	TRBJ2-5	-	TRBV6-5	CASSSDRQETQYF	TGTGCCAGCAGTAGTGACAGACAAGAGACCCAGTACTTC
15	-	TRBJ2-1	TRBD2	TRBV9	CASSVAGGSNNEQFF	TGTGCCAGCAGCGTAGCGGGCGGGAGTAACAATGAGCAGTTCTTC
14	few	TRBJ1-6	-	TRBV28	CASSLYTGGSPLHF	TGTGCCAGCAGTTTATACACCGGGGGTTCACCCCTCCACTTT
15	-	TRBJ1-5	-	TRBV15	CATSGGGISNQPQHF	TGTGCCACCAGCGGGGGGGGGATAAGCAATCAGCCCCAGCATTTT